This passage covers 3 T cell receptor beta chains from one sample sequenced in a study of blood T cell repertoires in COVID-19. Profiling relied on immunoSEQ multiplex PCR, and the TCRdb table lists in-frame clones only, not all of them. The sample carries roughly 500,000 clones, approximately 83% recorded once. Sequencing used peripheral blood. The receptors here all came from a human donor in a cohort sampled during active COVID-19.

This sequence joins TRBV25-1 and TRBJ1-2; D is undetermined. The CDR3 is 15 amino acids. Trimming shortened V by 3 bases and J by 4 bases, and 15 bases separated the two germline ends. Germline values: CDR1 MGHDK, CDR2 SYGVNS. As DNA, the CDR3 is TGTGCCAGCAGTGATCGAGGGAAGGCCTCCTATGGCTACACCTTC. Amino acid sequence: CASSDRGKASYGYTF.

This chain links TRBV29-1 with TRBJ2-6; TRBD1 matches at 11 bases. The V and J ends lost 6 bases and 3 bases, in that order; junction bases with no gene match: 4. Germline V gene lookup returns CDR1 SQVTM and CDR2 ANQGSEA. The CDR3 length is 15 residues. The DNA for the CDR3 is TGCAGCGTGGGGACAGGGGGATATGGGGCCAACGTCCTGACTTTC. Translated: CSVGTGGYGANVLTF.

J is TRBJ2-3 and V is TRBV3-1 (or the pseudogene TRBV3-2), with a tentative D call TRBD1 (5 bases). V dropped 1 base and J dropped 1 base, with 9 bases sitting between them. The germline gives CDR1 LGHDT, CDR2 YNNKEL (reference sequence). This CDR3 is 15 amino acids long. The CDR3 DNA reads as TGTGCCAGCAGCCAAGTACAGGTTGGCACAGATACGCAGTATTTT. Translation gives CASSQVQVGTDTQYF.